These 18 T cell receptor beta chains came from one sample sequenced in a study of blood T cell repertoires in COVID-19. Libraries were prepared by immunoSEQ multiplex PCR; TCRdb keeps only in-frame clonotypes and omits some of them. The sample has 250,000 to 400,000 clones, 88% seen once. The sequencing input was peripheral blood. These receptors were taken from a woman in her thirties with COVID-19, enrolled during active disease.

The chain has TRBV7-6 and TRBJ2-7; 7 positions match TRBD1. Germline CDR1 is SGHVS and CDR2 is FNYEAQ. J lost 3 bases, V lost 5 bases, and 7 bases had no gene match. The CDR3 covers 14 residues. CDR3 loop: CASSAGTAYYEQYF. The CDR3 region has the DNA TGTGCCAGCAGCGCCGGGACAGCGTACTACGAGCAGTACTTC.

The rearrangement uses TRBV6-1 and TRBJ1-2; 7 positions match TRBD1. The V gene end was trimmed by 6 bases and the J gene end by 1 base; junction bases not matched to a gene: 17. This CDR3 has 18 residues. Germline lookup yields CDR1 MNHNS and CDR2 SASEGT. This chain's CDR3 is CASSELPTGFLLNYGYTF. In nucleotides, the CDR3 is TGTGCCAGCAGCGAACTCCCGACAGGGTTCCTTCTTAACTATGGCTACACCTTC.

The rearrangement links TRBV25-1 to TRBJ1-2; D remains ambiguous. Germline V lookup: CDR1 MGHDK, CDR2 SYGVNS. The CDR3 runs to 14 residues. Between the trimmed V and J ends, which lost 2 bases and 2 bases, there was a span of 9 bases. CDR3 DNA: TGTGCCAGCAGTGAAGCGGGAGGGAACTATGGCTACACCTTC. Residues: CASSEAGGNYGYTF.

The chain carries TRBV28 and TRBJ1-2; D is unclear. The CDR3 is 12 residues long. CDR1 and CDR2 from the germline V gene are MDHEN and SYDVKM. Trimming left V 4 bases short and J 2 bases short, with 5 bases between. The CDR3 coding sequence is TGTGCCAGCAGTTCTCTGAACTATGGCTACACCTTC. Translation: CASSSLNYGYTF.

The chain is built from TRBV6-2 or TRBV6-3 and TRBJ2-3; 11 bases map to TRBD2. The CDR3 contains 16 residues. The germline V gene has CDR1 MNHEY and CDR2 SVGEGT. The V and J ends lost 2 bases and 4 bases, in that order; junction bases with no gene match: 5. CDR3 in amino acids: CASSYTTSGAPDTQYF. CDR3 nucleotide sequence: TGTGCCAGCAGTTACACGACTAGCGGGGCACCAGATACGCAGTATTTT.

This clone came up once. V is TRBV13 and J is TRBJ1-1; D might be TRBD1 (6 bases). The CDR3 totals 14 residues. The V gene's germline CDR1 is PRHDT and CDR2 FYEKMQ (reference sequence). Trimming removed 5 bases at V and 7 bases at J, with 17 bases between. CDR3 loop: CASSPPGQSFEAFF. In DNA form, the CDR3 reads TGTGCCAGCAGCCCACCCGGACAGTCCTTTGAAGCTTTCTTT.

The CDR3 nucleotides read TGTGCCAGCAGTCGGACTAGCGGGGGCCGCTCTCAGTACTTC. Translation: CASSRTSGGRSQYF. This sequence joins TRBV27 and TRBJ2-4; 13 bases align to TRBD2. The CDR3 covers 14 residues. The ends lost 5 bases at V and 12 bases at J; junction bases unmatched: 7. Per germline, CDR1 MNHEY and CDR2 SMNVEV (reference sequence).

This clone was detected once. The chain links TRBV19 to TRBJ1-5; no definite D call. The CDR3 contains 15 residues. Germline V gene sequence: CDR1 LNHDA, CDR2 SQIVND (reference sequence). Trimming took off 1 base at V and 6 bases at J, with 13 bases between the two ends. The CDR3 region has the DNA TGTGCCAGTAGTATAGGAGGCGGTTGGAGTCAGCCCCAGCATTTT. Protein: CASSIGGGWSQPQHF.

J is TRBJ2-1 and V is TRBV5-5, with TRBD1 matching over 8 bases. This CDR3 contains 16 residues. V shed 1 base, J shed 4 bases, and the junction held 7 bases outside the gene matches. Germline CDR1 and CDR2: SGHKS and YYEKEE (reference sequence). In DNA form, the CDR3 reads TGTGCCAGCAGCTTGACAGCCGGGACAGGATACAATGAGCAGTTCTTC. This codes for CASSLTAGTGYNEQFF.

This chain joins TRBV19 and TRBJ2-7; TRBD1 aligns across 8 bases. With V trimmed by 3 bases and J by 5 bases, 3 bases remained unmatched. This CDR3 contains 13 residues. Germline V CDR1 and CDR2: LNHDA, SQIVND (reference sequence). Here the CDR3 reads CASSMQGAHEQYF. The CDR3 nucleotides are TGTGCCAGTAGTATGCAGGGGGCCCACGAGCAGTACTTC. The full variable domain, with the rest looked up from reference TRBV19 and TRBJ2-7, is DGGITQSPKYLFRKEGQNVTLSCEQNLNHDAMYWYRQDPGQGLRLIYYSQIVNDFQKGDIAEGYSVSREKKESFPLTVTSAQKNPTAFYLCASSMQGAHEQYFGPGTRLTVT.

V and J are TRBV2 and TRBJ1-1; D gene ambiguous. V was trimmed by 8 bases and J by 5 bases, leaving 15 bases between them. Germline lookup yields CDR1 SNHLY and CDR2 FYNNEI. The length of the CDR3 is 13 residues. The CDR3 DNA reads as TGTGCCAGCCTTTCATCGCGAGGAACTGAAGCTTTCTTT. It yields the protein CASLSSRGTEAFF. Complete variable domain (other parts from reference TRBV2 and TRBJ1-1): EPEVTQTPSHQVTQMGQEVILRCVPISNHLYFYWYRQILGQKVEFLVSFYNNEISEKSEIFDDQFSVERPDGSNFTLKIRSTKLEDSAMYFCASLSSRGTEAFFGQGTRLTVV.

The chain employs TRBV5-6 and TRBJ1-4, with D possibly matching TRBD1 (5 bases). Between the trimmed V and J ends, which lost 2 bases and 5 bases, there was a span of 10 bases. CDR3 length: 14 residues. The V gene's germline CDR1 is SGHDT and CDR2 YYEEEE. The CDR3 DNA follows: TGTGCCAGCAGCTTCAGACAGCCGAATGAAAAACTGTTTTTT. This sequence encodes CASSFRQPNEKLFF.

In its sample, this clone was seen once. The chain couples TRBV5-3 to TRBJ2-7, with D possibly TRBD2 on 6 matching bases. Being an ORF, TRBV5-3 has a function that is uncertain. The CDR3 has 16 residues. The ends were cut back, 0 bases at V and 0 bases at J, with 13 bases in the middle. CDR3 sequence: CARSLEGRGNSYEQYV. CDR3 bases: TGTGCCAGAAGCTTGGAAGGGCGGGGAAACTCCTACGAGCAGTACGTC.

This clone was detected once. This sequence joins TRBV11-3 and TRBJ1-6, with 8 bases matching TRBD1. The CDR3 contains 17 residues. V was pared by 6 bases and J by 0 bases, with 7 bases of the junction left unmatched. Germline CDR1 reads SGHNT; CDR2 reads YENEEA. This CDR3 is CASRSGQGTSYNSPLHF. As DNA, the CDR3 is TGTGCCAGCAGATCCGGACAGGGCACCTCCTATAATTCACCCCTCCACTTT.

CDR3 sequence (DNA): TGTGCCAGCAGCCCCCATTACAATGAGCAGTTCTTC. Its protein product is CASSPHYNEQFF. The chain joins TRBV3-1 (or the pseudogene TRBV3-2) to TRBJ2-1; D is unresolved. Germline CDR1 and CDR2: LGHDT and YNNKEL (reference sequence). Trimming removed 4 bases from V and 4 bases from J, with 5 bases in between. This CDR3 has 12 amino acids.

The chain joins TRBV30 to TRBJ1-2, with a possible D match to TRBD1 (6 bases). The CDR3 totals 14 residues. Germline V lookup: CDR1 GTSNPN, CDR2 SVGIG (reference sequence). Trimming shortened V by 4 bases and J by 0 bases, and 12 bases separated the two germline ends. CDR3 DNA sequence: TGTGCCTGGACCCAGGGGATAGCTAACTATGGCTACACCTTC. It specifies CAWTQGIANYGYTF.

This clone appeared a single time. The chain combines TRBV6-1 with TRBJ1-2; D is unclear. The CDR3 contains 13 residues. Trimming took off 1 base at V and 1 base at J, with 4 bases between the two ends. CDR1 and CDR2 (germline): MNHNS, SASEGT. CDR3 sequence (DNA): TGTGCCAGCAGTGAAGGACTTAACTATGGCTACACCTTC. Translation: CASSEGLNYGYTF.

This chain uses TRBV2 with TRBJ2-7; D is ambiguous. The CDR3 runs 13 residues. V lost 2 bases and J 4 bases, leaving 9 bases between the germline ends. Germline lookup yields CDR1 SNHLY and CDR2 FYNNEI. The CDR3 DNA is TGTGCCAGCAGTGAATCGGCGGATTACGAGCAGTACTTC. It specifies CASSESADYEQYF.